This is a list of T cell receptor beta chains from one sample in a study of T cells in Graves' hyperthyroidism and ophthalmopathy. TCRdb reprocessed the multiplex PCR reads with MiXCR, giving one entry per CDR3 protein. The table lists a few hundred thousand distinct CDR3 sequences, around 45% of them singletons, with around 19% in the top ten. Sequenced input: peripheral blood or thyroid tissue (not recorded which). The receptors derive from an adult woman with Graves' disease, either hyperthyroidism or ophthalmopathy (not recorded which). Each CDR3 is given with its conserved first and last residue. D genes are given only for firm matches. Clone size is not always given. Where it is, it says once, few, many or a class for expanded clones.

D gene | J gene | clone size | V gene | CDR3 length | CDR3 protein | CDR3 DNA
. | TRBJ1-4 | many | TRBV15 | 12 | CATSRYSEKLFF | TGTGCCACCAGCAGATACTCTGAAAAACTGTTTTTT
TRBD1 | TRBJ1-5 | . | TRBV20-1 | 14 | CSASEQGSNQPQHF | TGCAGTGCTAGTGAACAGGGGAGCAATCAGCCCCAGCATTTT
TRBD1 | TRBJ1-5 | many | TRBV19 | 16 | CASRPRARGGYQPQHF | TGTGCCAGTAGACCCCGGGCCAGGGGGGGATATCAGCCCCAGCATTTT
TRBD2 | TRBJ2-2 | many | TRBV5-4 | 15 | CASSSGLARTGELFF | TGTGCCAGCAGCTCGGGACTAGCAAGGACCGGGGAGCTGTTTTTT
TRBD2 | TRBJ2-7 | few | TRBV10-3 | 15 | CAISRTSGSQYEQYF | TGTGCCATCAGCCGGACTAGCGGGAGTCAATACGAGCAGTACTTC
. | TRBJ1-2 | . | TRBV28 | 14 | CASSTYGAYYGYTF | TGTGCCAGCAGTACCTACGGGGCTTACTATGGCTACACCTTC
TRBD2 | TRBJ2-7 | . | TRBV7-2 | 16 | CASRDPSGTSSYEQYF | TGTGCCAGCAGGGACCCTAGCGGGACGAGCTCCTACGAGCAGTACTTC
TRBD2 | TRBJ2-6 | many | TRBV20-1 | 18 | CSATLPLAGGSGANVLTF | TGCAGTGCCACCTTACCTCTAGCGGGAGGGTCTGGGGCCAACGTCCTGACTTTC
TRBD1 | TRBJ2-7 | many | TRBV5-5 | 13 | CASTRDRDYEQYF | TGTGCCAGCACCCGGGACAGGGACTACGAGCAGTACTTC
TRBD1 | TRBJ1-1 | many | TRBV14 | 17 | CASSQESNWDRETEAFF | TGTGCCAGCAGCCAAGAAAGTAATTGGGACAGAGAAACAGAAGCTTTCTTT
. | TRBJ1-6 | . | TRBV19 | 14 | CATTRDPPNSPLHF | TGTGCCACCACGAGGGACCCGCCGAATTCACCCCTCCACTTT
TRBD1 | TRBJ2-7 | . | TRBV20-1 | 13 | CSALDRFLWEQYF | TGCAGTGCCCTGGACAGGTTTCTCTGGGAGCAGTACTTC
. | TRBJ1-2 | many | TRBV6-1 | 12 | CASSVRAGGYTF | TGTGCCAGCAGTGTCAGGGCCGGTGGCTACACCTTC
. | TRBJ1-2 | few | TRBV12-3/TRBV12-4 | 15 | CASSSLGVSAYGYTF | TGTGCCAGCAGCTCCCTGGGGGTCTCGGCCTATGGCTACACCTTC
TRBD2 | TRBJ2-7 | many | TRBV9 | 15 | CASSVGTSGVYEQYF | TGTGCCAGCAGCGTAGGAACTAGCGGAGTATACGAGCAGTACTTC
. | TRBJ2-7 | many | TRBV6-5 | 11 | CASRDHYEQYF | TGTGCCAGCAGGGACCACTACGAGCAGTACTTC
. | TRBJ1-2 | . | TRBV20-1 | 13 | CSARPSGNYGYTF | TGCAGTGCTAGACCCAGCGGGAACTACGGCTACACCTTC
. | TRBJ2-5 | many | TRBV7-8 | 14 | CASSLKNREETQYF | TGTGCCAGCAGCTTAAAGAACAGGGAAGAGACCCAGTACTTC
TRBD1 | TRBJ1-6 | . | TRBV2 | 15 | CASSEAGGHNSPLHF | TGTGCCAGCAGTGAGGCAGGGGGCCATAATTCACCCCTCCACTTT
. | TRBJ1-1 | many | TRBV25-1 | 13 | CASSEVGNTEAFF | TGTGCCAGCAGTGAAGTTGGGAACACTGAAGCTTTCTTT
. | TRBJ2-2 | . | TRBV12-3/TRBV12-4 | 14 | CASRTGLRAGELFF | TGTGCCAGCAGGACAGGTCTCCGGGCCGGGGAGCTGTTTTTT
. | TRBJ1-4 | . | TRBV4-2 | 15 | CASSQEVGEGEKLFF | TGTGCCAGCAGCCAAGAAGTCGGGGAAGGCGAAAAACTGTTTTTT
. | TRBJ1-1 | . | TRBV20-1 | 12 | CSATGENTEAFF | TGCAGTGCTACAGGGGAGAACACTGAAGCTTTCTTT
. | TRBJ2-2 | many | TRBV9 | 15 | CASSVEAWGTGELFF | TGTGCCAGCAGCGTAGAAGCTTGGGGCACCGGGGAGCTGTTTTTT
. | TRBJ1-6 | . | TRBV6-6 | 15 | CASSYCRGYGSPLHF | TGTGCCAGCAGTTACTGCCGAGGGTACGGGTCACCCCTCCACTTT
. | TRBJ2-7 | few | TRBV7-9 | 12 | CASSVYGGEQYF | TGTGCCAGCAGCGTTTACGGAGGCGAGCAGTACTTC
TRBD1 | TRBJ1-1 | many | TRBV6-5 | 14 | CASSYSRTGFEAFF | TGTGCCAGCAGTTACTCTCGGACAGGGTTTGAAGCTTTCTTT
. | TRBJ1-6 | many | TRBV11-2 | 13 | CASSLKGGSPLHF | TGTGCCAGCAGCCTCAAGGGGGGTTCACCCCTCCACTTT
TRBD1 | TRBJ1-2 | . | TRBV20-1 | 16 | CSARDPGQGGVYGYTF | TGCAGTGCTAGAGATCCGGGACAGGGTGGGGTTTATGGCTACACCTTC
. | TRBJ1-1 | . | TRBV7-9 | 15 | CASSLDPDSNTEAFF | TGTGCCAGCAGCTTGGATCCGGACTCGAACACTGAAGCTTTCTTT
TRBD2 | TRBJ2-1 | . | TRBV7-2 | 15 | CASSLTSESYNEQFF | TGTGCCAGCAGCTTGACTAGCGAGTCCTACAATGAGCAGTTCTTC
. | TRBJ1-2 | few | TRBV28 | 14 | CASSSTGPNYGYTF | TGTGCCAGCAGTTCAACCGGGCCGAACTATGGCTACACCTTC
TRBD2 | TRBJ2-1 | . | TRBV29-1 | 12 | CSAGLAGNEQFF | TGCAGCGCCGGACTAGCGGGCAATGAGCAGTTCTTC
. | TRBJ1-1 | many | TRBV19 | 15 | CASSMGRWVGSEAFF | TGTGCCAGTAGTATGGGGAGATGGGTCGGGTCCGAAGCTTTCTTT
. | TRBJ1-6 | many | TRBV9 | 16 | CASSLGGGNDNSPLHF | TGTGCCAGCAGCCTGGGGGGAGGGAACGATAATTCACCCCTCCACTTT
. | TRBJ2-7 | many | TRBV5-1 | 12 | CASSGEGDEQYF | TGCGCCAGCAGCGGGGAAGGCGACGAGCAGTACTTC
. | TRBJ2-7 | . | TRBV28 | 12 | CASTRRSYEQYF | TGTGCCAGCACCCGGAGGAGCTACGAGCAGTACTTC
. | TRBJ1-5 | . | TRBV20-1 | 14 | CSAREPGGNQPQHF | TGCAGTGCTAGAGAGCCAGGGGGCAATCAGCCCCAGCATTTT
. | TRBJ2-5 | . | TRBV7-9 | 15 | CASSRRSRTQETQYF | TGTGCCAGCAGCCGCCGGAGCAGGACCCAAGAGACCCAGTACTTC
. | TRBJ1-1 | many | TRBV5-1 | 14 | CASSFRDGNTEAFF | TGCGCCAGCAGCTTCCGGGACGGGAACACTGAAGCTTTCTTT
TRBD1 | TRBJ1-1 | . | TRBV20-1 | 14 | CSARDRDRNTEAFF | TGCAGTGCTAGAGATCGGGACAGGAACACTGAAGCTTTCTTT
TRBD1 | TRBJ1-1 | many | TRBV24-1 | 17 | CATSDTPGQGGVTEAFF | TGTGCCACCAGTGATACACCGGGACAGGGTGGTGTCACTGAAGCTTTCTTT
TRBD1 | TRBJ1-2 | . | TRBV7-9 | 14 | CASSSWTGLWGYTF | TGTGCCAGCAGCTCCTGGACAGGGTTATGGGGCTACACCTTC
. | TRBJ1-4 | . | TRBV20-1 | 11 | CSAGKREKLFF | TGCAGTGCAGGGAAGAGGGAAAAACTGTTTTTT
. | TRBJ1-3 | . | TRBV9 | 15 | CASSQETVSGNTIYF | TGTGCCAGCAGCCAAGAAACAGTCTCTGGAAACACCATATATTTT
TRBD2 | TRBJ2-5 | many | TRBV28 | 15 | CASSSPSGNQETQYF | TGTGCCAGCAGCTCGCCGAGCGGGAACCAAGAGACCCAGTACTTC
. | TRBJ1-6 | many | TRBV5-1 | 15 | CASSLASQPNSPLHF | TGCGCCAGCAGCTTGGCAAGCCAGCCGAATTCACCCCTCCACTTT
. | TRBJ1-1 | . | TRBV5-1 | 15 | CASSSAGTSNTEAFF | TGCGCCAGCAGCTCGGCCGGGACATCGAACACTGAAGCTTTCTTT
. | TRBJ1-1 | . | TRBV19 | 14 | CASRTYREYTEAFF | TGTGCCAGTAGAACCTACAGGGAATACACTGAAGCTTTCTTT
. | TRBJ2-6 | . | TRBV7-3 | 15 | CASSLSAPGANVLTF | TGTGCCAGCAGCTTAAGCGCTCCTGGGGCCAACGTCCTGACTTTC
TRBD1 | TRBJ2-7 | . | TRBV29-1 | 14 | CSIGQGTSQNEQYF | TGCAGCATTGGACAGGGCACTAGCCAAAACGAGCAGTACTTC
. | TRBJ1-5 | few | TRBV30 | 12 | CAWSVYGQPQHF | TGTGCCTGGAGTGTGTATGGTCAGCCCCAGCATTTT
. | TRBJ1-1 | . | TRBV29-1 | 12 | CSVAPGRTEAFF | TGCAGCGTTGCCCCCGGGCGGACTGAAGCTTTCTTT
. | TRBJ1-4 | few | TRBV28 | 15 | CASSSTTTRREKLFF | TGTGCCAGCAGTTCCACGACCACTCGGCGAGAAAAACTGTTTTTT
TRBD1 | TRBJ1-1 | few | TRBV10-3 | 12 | CAIRDRDTEAFF | TGTGCCATCAGGGACAGGGACACTGAAGCTTTCTTT